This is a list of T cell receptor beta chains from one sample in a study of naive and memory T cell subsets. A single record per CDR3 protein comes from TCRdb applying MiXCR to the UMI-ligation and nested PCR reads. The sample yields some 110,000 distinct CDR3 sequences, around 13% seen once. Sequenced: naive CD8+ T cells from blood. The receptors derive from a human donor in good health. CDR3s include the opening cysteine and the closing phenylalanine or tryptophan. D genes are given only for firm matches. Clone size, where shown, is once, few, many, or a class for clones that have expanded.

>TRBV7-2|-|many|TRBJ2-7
TGTGCCAGCAGCCCCTATGAGTGGGAGTCGGCCTACGAGCAGTACTTC
CASSPYEWESAYEQYF
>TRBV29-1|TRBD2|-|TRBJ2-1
TGCAGCGTTGCTCGAGGCGGGAGGGAGAACAATGAGCAGTTCTTC
CSVARGGRENNEQFF
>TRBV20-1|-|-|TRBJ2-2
TGCAGTGCTAGAGATATGGAGTCCAGCGGGGAGCTGTTTTTT
CSARDMESSGELFF
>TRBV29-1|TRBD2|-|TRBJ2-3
TGCAGCGTTTCTGGAGGAGTACTAGCGACGGCAGATACGCAGTATTTT
CSVSGGVLATADTQYF
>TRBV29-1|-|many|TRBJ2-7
TGCAGCGTTGAAGATACTGCTAGGACCTACGAGCAGTACTTC
CSVEDTARTYEQYF
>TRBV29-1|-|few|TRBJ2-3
TGCAGCTGGAAACTGGAGGAGGCAGATACGCAGTATTTT
CSWKLEEADTQYF
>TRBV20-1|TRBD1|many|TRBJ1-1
TGCAGTGCTAGTCCCGGGACAGGACTGAACACTGAAGCTTTCTTT
CSASPGTGLNTEAFF
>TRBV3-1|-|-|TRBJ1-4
TGTGCCAGCAGCCTTTTTCCCAGACCTGGGCACGTCAATGAAAAACTGTTTTTT
CASSLFPRPGHVNEKLFF
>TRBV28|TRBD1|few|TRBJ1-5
TGTGCCAGCAGACCACCGACAGGGAATCAGCCCCAGCATTTT
CASRPPTGNQPQHF
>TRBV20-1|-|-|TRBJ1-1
TGCAGTGCTAGCCCCACCGGATCCAACACTGAAGCTTTCTTT
CSASPTGSNTEAFF
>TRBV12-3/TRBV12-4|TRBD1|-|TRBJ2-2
TGTGCCACAGGGACAGGGCAAACCGGGGAGCTGTTTTTT
CATGTGQTGELFF
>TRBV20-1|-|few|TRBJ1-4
TGCAGTGCTAGAGATGCTTGGGGCGCCCTTAATGAAAAACTGTTTTTT
CSARDAWGALNEKLFF
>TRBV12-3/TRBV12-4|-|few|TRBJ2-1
TGTGCCAGCACCGCCGGGACTCCTTCCAATGAGCAGTTCTTC
CASTAGTPSNEQFF
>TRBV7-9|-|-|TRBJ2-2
TGTGCCAGCAGCGCCAACCTCACAGGGCCACTGATAGAATTCACATCCCTCACCGGGGAGCTGTTTTTT
CASSANLTGPLIEFTSLTGELFF
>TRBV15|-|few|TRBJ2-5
TGTGCCACCAGCGGAGGCGAAAAAGAGACCCAGTACTTC
CATSGGEKETQYF
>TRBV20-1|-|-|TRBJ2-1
TGCAGTGCTAGGGCAGGGGGAGGGTATAGTGTCGGGGCCCTCAACAATGAGCAGTTCTTC
CSARAGGGYSVGALNNEQFF
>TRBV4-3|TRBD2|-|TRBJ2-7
TGCGCCAGCAGCCACACTAGCGGGATAGATCAGCAGTACTTC
CASSHTSGIDQQYF
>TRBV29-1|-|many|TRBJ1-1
TGCAGCGTTCAACAGACGAACACTGAAGCTTTCTTT
CSVQQTNTEAFF
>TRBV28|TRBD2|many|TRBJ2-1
TGTGCCAGCAGCAGGAGCGGGGGCCCCTACAATGAGCAGTTCTTC
CASSRSGGPYNEQFF
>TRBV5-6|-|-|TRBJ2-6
TGTGCCAGCAGCTTATCAAGGGCCAGGGTCTCTGGGGCCAACGTCCTGACTTTC
CASSLSRARVSGANVLTF
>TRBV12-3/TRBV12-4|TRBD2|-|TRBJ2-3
TGTGCCAGCAGATCCACCGGGACTAGCGCAGATACGCAGTATTTT
CASRSTGTSADTQYF
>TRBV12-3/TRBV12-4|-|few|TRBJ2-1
TGTGCCAGCAGTCGAGGTTGGGATGAGCAGTTCTTC
CASSRGWDEQFF
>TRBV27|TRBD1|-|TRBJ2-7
TGTGCCAGCAGTCCGGGACCCGGGACAGGGTACCACGAGCAGTACTTC
CASSPGPGTGYHEQYF
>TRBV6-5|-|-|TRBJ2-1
TGTGCCAGCAGCCCCCTAAATTCCTACAATGAGCAGTTCTTC
CASSPLNSYNEQFF
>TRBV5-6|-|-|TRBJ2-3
TGTGCCAGCAGCCCCTACCCGGGTGGACGAAAAGATACGCAGTATTTT
CASSPYPGGRKDTQYF